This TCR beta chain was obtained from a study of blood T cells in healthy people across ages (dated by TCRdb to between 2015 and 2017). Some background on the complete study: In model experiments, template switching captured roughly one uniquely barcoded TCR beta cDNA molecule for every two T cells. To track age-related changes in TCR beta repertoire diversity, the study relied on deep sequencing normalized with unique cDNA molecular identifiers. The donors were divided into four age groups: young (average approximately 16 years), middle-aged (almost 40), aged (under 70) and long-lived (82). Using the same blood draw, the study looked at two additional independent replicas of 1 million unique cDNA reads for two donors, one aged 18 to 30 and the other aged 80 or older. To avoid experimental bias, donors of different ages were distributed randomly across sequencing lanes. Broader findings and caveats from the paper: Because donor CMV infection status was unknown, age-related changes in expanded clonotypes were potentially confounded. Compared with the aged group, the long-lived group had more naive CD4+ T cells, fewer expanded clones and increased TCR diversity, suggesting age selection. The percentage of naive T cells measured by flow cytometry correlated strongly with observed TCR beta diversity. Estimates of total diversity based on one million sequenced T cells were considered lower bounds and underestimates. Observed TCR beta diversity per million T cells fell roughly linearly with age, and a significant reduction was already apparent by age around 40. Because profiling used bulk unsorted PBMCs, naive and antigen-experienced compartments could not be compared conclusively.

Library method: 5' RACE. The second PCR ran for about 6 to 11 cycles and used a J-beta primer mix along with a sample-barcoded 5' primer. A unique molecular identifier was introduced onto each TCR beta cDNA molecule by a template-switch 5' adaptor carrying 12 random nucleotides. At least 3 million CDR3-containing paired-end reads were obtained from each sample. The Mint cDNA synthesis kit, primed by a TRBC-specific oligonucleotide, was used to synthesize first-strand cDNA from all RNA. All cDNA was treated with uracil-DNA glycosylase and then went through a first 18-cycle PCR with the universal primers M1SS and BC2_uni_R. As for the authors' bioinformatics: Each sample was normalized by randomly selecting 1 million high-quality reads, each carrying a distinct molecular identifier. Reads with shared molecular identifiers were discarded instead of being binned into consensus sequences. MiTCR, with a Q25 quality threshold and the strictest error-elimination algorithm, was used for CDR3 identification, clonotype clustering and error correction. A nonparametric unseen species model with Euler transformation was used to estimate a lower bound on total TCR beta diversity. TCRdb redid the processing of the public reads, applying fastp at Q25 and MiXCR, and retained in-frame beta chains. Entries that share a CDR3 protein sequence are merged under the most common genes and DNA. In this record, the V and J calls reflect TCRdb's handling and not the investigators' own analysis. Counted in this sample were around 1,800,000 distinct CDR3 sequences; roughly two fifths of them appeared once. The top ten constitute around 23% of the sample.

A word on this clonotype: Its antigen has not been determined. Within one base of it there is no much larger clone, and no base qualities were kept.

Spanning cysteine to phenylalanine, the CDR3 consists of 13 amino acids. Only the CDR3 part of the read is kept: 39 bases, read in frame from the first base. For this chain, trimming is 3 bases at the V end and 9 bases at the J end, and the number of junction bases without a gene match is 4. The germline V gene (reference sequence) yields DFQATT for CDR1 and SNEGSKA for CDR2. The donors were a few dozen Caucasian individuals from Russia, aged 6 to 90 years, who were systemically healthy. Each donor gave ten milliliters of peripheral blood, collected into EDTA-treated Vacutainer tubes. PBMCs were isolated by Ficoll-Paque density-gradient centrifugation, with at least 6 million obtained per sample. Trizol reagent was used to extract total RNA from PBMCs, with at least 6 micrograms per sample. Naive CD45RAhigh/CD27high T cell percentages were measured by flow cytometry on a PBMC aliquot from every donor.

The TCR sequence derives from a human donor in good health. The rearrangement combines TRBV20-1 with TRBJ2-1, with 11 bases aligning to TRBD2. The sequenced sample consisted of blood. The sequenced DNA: TGCAGTGCTAGGCTAGCGGGGGGCATTGAGCAGTTCTTC. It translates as CSARLAGGIEQFF.